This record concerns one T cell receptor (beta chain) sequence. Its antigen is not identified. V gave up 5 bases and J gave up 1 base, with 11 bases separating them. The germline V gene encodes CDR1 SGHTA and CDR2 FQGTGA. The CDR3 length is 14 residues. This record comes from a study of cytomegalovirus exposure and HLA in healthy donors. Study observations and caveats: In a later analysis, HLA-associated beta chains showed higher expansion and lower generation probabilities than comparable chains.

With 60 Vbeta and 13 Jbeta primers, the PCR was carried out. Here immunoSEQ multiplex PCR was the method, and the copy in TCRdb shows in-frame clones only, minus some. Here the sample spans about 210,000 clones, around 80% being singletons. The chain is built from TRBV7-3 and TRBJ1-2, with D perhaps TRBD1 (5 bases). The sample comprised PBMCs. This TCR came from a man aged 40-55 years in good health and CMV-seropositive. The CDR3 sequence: CASSPTGDNYGYTF. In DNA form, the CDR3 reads TGTGCCAGCAGCCCAACAGGCGATAACTATGGCTACACCTTC.